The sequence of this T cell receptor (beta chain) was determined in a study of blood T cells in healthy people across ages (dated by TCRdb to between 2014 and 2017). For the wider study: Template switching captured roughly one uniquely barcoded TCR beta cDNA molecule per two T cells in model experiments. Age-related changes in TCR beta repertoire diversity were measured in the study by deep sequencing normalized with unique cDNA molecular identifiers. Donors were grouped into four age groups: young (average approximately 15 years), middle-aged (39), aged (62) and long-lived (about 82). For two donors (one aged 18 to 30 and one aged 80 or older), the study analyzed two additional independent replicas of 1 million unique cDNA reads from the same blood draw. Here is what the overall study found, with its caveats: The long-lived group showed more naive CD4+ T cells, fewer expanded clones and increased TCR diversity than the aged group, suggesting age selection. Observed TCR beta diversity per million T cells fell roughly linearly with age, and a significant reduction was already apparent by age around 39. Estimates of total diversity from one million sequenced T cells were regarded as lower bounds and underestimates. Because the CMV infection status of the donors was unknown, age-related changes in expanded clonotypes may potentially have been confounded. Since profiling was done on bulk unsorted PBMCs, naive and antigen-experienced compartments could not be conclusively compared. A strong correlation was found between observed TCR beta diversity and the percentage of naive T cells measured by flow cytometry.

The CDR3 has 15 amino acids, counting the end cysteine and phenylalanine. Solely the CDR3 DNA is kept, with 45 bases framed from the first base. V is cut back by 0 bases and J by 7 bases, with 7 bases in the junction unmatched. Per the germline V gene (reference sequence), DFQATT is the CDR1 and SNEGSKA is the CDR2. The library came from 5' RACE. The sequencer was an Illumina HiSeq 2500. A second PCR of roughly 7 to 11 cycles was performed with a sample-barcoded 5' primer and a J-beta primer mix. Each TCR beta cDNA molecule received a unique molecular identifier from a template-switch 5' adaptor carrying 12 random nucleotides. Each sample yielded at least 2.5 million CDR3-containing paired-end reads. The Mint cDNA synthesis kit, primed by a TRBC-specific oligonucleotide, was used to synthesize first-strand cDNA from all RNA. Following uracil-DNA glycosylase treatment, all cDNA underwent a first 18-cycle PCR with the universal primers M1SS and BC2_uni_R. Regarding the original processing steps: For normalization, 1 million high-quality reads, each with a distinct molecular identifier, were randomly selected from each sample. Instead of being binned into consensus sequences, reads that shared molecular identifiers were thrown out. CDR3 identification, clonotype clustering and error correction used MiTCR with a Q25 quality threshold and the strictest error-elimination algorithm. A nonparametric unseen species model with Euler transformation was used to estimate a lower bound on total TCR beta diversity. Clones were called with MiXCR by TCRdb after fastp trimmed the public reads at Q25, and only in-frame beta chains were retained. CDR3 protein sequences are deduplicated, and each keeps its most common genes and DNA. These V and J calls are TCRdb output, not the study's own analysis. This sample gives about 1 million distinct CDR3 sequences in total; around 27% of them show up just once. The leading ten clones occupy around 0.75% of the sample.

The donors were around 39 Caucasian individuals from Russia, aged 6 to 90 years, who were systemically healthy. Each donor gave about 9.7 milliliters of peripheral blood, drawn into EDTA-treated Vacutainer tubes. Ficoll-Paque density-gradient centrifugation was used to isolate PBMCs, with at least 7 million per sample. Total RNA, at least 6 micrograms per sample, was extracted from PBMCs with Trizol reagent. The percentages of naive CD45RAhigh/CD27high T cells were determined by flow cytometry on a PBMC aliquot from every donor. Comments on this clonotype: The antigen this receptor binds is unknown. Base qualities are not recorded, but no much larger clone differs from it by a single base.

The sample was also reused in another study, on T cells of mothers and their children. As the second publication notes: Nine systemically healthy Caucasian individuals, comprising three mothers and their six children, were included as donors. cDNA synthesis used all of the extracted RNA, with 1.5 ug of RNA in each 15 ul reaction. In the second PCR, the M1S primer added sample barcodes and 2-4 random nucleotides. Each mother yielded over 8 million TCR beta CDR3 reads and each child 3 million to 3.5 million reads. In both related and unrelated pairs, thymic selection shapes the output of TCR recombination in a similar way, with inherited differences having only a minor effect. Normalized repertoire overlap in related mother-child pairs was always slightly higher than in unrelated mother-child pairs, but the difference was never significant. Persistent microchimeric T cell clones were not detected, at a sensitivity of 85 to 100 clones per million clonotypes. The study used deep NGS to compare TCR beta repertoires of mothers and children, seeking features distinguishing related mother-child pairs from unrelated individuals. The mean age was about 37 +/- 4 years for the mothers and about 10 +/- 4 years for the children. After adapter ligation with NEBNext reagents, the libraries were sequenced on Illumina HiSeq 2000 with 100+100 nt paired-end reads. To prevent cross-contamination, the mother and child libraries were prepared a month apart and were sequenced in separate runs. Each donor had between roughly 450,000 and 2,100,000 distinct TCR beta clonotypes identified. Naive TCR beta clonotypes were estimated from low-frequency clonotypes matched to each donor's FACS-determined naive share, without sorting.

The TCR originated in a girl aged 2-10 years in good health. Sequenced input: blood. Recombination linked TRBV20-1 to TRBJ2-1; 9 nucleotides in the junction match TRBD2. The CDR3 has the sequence CSARDGGGATNEQFF. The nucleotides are TGCAGTGCTAGAGATGGCGGGGGGGCAACTAATGAGCAGTTCTTC.